This TCR beta chain appears in the sequencing data of a study of CD8 T cells in Susac syndrome. In the study overall: Intravenous immunoglobulin alone or corticosteroids were being given to patients with Susac syndrome at blood draw, unless they were therapy-naive.

cDNA came from about 0.5 to 1 ug RNA primed by random hexamers. The method of amplification for TCR beta CDR3 was immunoSEQ multiplex PCR, covering 54 Vbeta and 13 Jbeta. TCRdb re-called the immunoSEQ multiplex PCR reads with MiXCR, one entry per CDR3 protein. This sample yields approximately 74,000 distinct CDR3 sequences, of which roughly 94% are seen a single time; roughly 1% belongs to the top ten. CDR3 length equals 16 residues. Germline CDR1 and CDR2: MGHRA and YSYEKL. V lost 0 bases to trimming and J lost 6 bases; unmatched junction nucleotides: 5. Input material: CD8+ T cells from PBMCs. This sequence joins TRBV4-1 and TRBJ2-1; 10 bases are shared with TRBD2. The clonotype originates from a human donor with Susac syndrome. This chain's CDR3 is CASSQDPLAGVNEQFF. The CDR3 bases are TGCGCCAGCAGCCAAGATCCGCTAGCGGGGGTCAATGAGCAGTTCTTC.